These 16 T cell receptor beta chains originate from one sample sequenced in a study of blood T cell repertoires in COVID-19. Clones were read by immunoSEQ multiplex PCR, and TCRdb kept only the in-frame ones, dropping some. The data show 200,000 to 300,000 clones, roughly 86% seen once. Sample: PBMCs or T cells enriched from blood (not recorded which). The origin of the receptors is a woman between 45 and 60 years old who had recovered from COVID-19.

This rearrangement joins TRBV5-1 to TRBJ2-3, with D unclear. Trimming removed 5 bases at V and 3 bases at J, with 7 bases between. CDR1 is SGHRS and CDR2 is YFSETQ in the germline V gene. This CDR3 contains 12 residues. Written as DNA, the CDR3 is TGCGCCAGCAGTTTTTCGACAGATACGCAGTATTTT. Translated: CASSFSTDTQYF.

This chain connects TRBV10-3 to TRBJ1-5, with D maybe TRBD1 (6 bases). The V end lost 6 bases, the J end lost 3 bases, and 18 bases lay between the germline ends. Germline V gives CDR1 ENHRY, CDR2 SYGVKD. The CDR3 extends over 16 amino acids. CDR3 nucleotides: TGTGCCATCAGCCAGAGGGCGACAGGAACCAATCAGCCCCAGCATTTT. Amino acids: CAISQRATGTNQPQHF.

J is TRBJ1-3 and V is TRBV9, with unresolved D. The V end was cut by 6 bases, the J end by 3 bases, with 7 bases between. The germline V gene encodes CDR1 SGDLS and CDR2 YYNGEE. CDR3 length: 12 amino acids. CDR3 bases: TGTGCCAGCATGGGAGATGGAAACACCATATATTTT. Its protein is CASMGDGNTIYF.

The J gene is TRBJ1-5, the V gene TRBV4-1; 7 nucleotides align to TRBD1. Trimming took 3 bases from V and 2 from J; bases not matched to a gene: 1. This CDR3 region has 14 residues. Germline V gene data show CDR1 as MGHRA and CDR2 as YSYEKL. Written as DNA, the CDR3 is TGCGCCAGCAGCCACACAGGGGGCAATCAGCCCCAGCATTTT. Translating it yields CASSHTGGNQPQHF.

V gene TRBV14 combines with J gene TRBJ1-6; D call uncertain. The V and J ends lost 1 base and 5 bases respectively, with 9 bases between them. The CDR3 runs to 15 residues. Germline values: CDR1 SGHDN, CDR2 FVKESK. CDR3 bases: TGTGCCAGCAGCCAAGGACCGGGTAATAATTCACCCCTCCACTTT. Translation gives CASSQGPGNNSPLHF.

The chain employs TRBV24-1 and TRBJ2-2; 10 bases map to TRBD1. CDR1 and CDR2 (germline): KGHDR, SFDVKD. This CDR3 is 15 amino acids long. Trimming at V came to 3 bases and at J to 5 bases, leaving 2 bases not matched to a gene. CDR3 in amino acids: CATSDPGQGTGELFF. The CDR3 DNA follows: TGTGCCACCAGTGATCCGGGACAGGGGACCGGGGAGCTGTTTTTT.

The CDR3 sequence: CASSPRRTGGSGELFF. CDR3 in DNA: TGTGCCAGCTCACCACGGCGTACAGGGGGCTCCGGGGAGCTGTTTTTT. The chain couples TRBV18 to TRBJ2-2, with 9 bases lining up with TRBD1. V trimming: 1 base; J trimming: 6 bases; junction bases outside the gene matches: 6. CDR3 length: 16 amino acids. Germline V gene data show CDR1 as KGHSH and CDR2 as LQKENI. The variable domain in full, with the rest retrieved from reference TRBV18 and TRBJ2-2, is NAGVMQNPRHLVRRRGQEARLRCSPMKGHSHVYWYRQLPEEGLKFMVYLQKENIIDESGMPKERFSAEFPKEGPSILRIQQVVRGDSAAYFCASSPRRTGGSGELFFGEGSRLTVL.

The gene calls are TRBV5-1 and TRBJ2-1, with 8 nucleotides matching TRBD1. The CDR3 contains 15 residues. CDR1 SGHRS and CDR2 YFSETQ come from the germline V gene. Trimming cost V 4 bases and J 4 bases; bases outside gene matches: 7. The DNA for the CDR3 is TGCGCCAGCAGCCTGAGACAGGGGTTATACAATGAGCAGTTCTTC. Translated: CASSLRQGLYNEQFF. Looking up the rest from reference TRBV5-1 and TRBJ2-1 gives the full variable domain: KAGVTQTPRYLIKTRGQQVTLSCSPISGHRSVSWYQQTPGQGLQFLFEYFSETQRNKGNFPGRFSGRQFSNSRSEMNVSTLELGDSALYLCASSLRQGLYNEQFFGPGTRLTVL.

The chain employs TRBV6-9 and TRBJ1-4; 7 nucleotides agree with TRBD1. J lost 8 bases, V lost 5 bases, and 8 bases had no gene match. Germline loops: CDR1 MNHGY, CDR2 SVAAGI. CDR3 length: 14 amino acids. The CDR3 DNA sequence: TGTGCCAGCAGTCAACCATCGGGACAGGAAAAACTGTTTTTT. Translating it yields CASSQPSGQEKLFF.

This sequence joins TRBV15 and TRBJ2-1, with 7 bases fitting TRBD1. Germline CDR1 and CDR2: LNHNV and YYDKDF (reference sequence). V was clipped by 5 bases and J by 6 bases; unmatched bases: 10. CDR3 length: 15 amino acids. CDR3 nucleotide sequence: TGTGCCACCAGCCTCACAGGGGCCGATATCAATGAGCAGTTCTTC. The encoded protein is CATSLTGADINEQFF.

CDR3 sequence (DNA): TGTGCCAGCAGCGGAGGGGATGTCGGCCTGGTAACTGAAGCTTTCTTT. As protein: CASSGGDVGLVTEAFF. The rearrangement uses TRBV14 and TRBJ1-1; D might be TRBD1 (5 bases). Germline CDR1 SGHDN, CDR2 FVKESK. The germline V and J ends were trimmed by 5 bases and 5 bases, with 21 bases remaining between them. The CDR3 consists of 16 residues. Variable domain in full (rest from reference TRBV14 and TRBJ1-1): EAGVTQFPSHSVIEKGQTVTLRCDPISGHDNLYWYRRVMGKEIKFLLHFVKESKQDESGMPNNRFLAERTGGTYSTLKVQPAELEDSGVYFCASSGGDVGLVTEAFFGQGTRLTVV.

V and J are TRBV19 and TRBJ1-5; the match to TRBD1 covers 12 bases. V shed 7 bases and J 4 bases; nucleotides not matched to a gene: 8. Germline V gene sequence: CDR1 LNHDA, CDR2 SQIVND (reference sequence). CDR3 length equals 16 residues. This chain's CDR3 is CASTFGTGGVNQPQHF. CDR3 DNA: TGTGCCAGTACCTTCGGGACAGGGGGCGTGAATCAGCCCCAGCATTTT.

The chain recombines TRBV27 with TRBJ1-2, with a tentative D call TRBD1 (6 bases). From germline, CDR1 is MNHEY and CDR2 SMNVEV (reference sequence). V shed 2 bases and J shed 4 bases, with 11 bases lying between them. The CDR3 extends over 14 amino acids. The CDR3 region is CASSLQGHGYGYTF. The CDR3 bases are TGTGCCAGCAGTTTACAGGGGCACGGCTATGGCTACACCTTC.

Only a few counts were recorded for this clone. The chain employs TRBV7-2 and TRBJ2-3, with a weak D call TRBD2 (5 bases). Germline V gene data show CDR1 as SGHTA and CDR2 as FQGNSA. The CDR3 covers 16 residues. Trimming shortened V by 7 bases and J by 0 bases, and 17 bases separated the two germline ends. The CDR3 is CASILTGDTSTDTQYF. The CDR3 nucleotides read TGTGCCAGCATCTTGACCGGGGATACTAGCACAGATACGCAGTATTTT.

V usage is TRBV5-4 and J usage is TRBJ1-1; TRBD1 agrees at 9 bases. CDR1 is SGHNT, CDR2 YYREEE, per germline (reference sequence). The CDR3 has 15 amino acids. Trimming took 5 bases from V and 7 from J; bases not matched to a gene: 12. In DNA, the CDR3 is TGTGCCAGCAGAGAAGAAACAGGGGGCCAGAGTGAAGCTTTCTTT. Translation: CASREETGGQSEAFF.

This sequence joins TRBV7-2 and TRBJ1-1; TRBD1 matches at 7 bases. V lost 5 bases and J lost 3; bases outside the gene matches: 9. Germline lookup yields CDR1 SGHTA and CDR2 FQGNSA. The CDR3 extends over 15 amino acids. CDR3 DNA: TGTGCCAGCAGCAACGGACAGGCCGCCCACACTGAAGCTTTCTTT. It codes for CASSNGQAAHTEAFF.